The entry that follows covers one T cell receptor beta chain sequence. TCRdb reanalysed the 5' RACE reads using MiXCR and keeps one entry per CDR3 protein. The sample contains 55,000 to 85,000 distinct CDR3 sequences, about 13% of which appear only once. In germline, CDR1 is SNHLY, CDR2 FYNNEI. V was clipped by 4 bases and J by 5 bases, with 11 bases between them. The CDR3 length is 14 residues. This entry belongs to a study of early T cells in non-severe SARS-CoV-2 infection. This receptor was identified in an adult who was a healthcare worker with PCR-confirmed SARS-CoV-2 infection or an uninfected control (not recorded which). The sample taken for sequencing was whole blood. This chain links TRBV2 with TRBJ2-2; D gene ambiguous. The CDR3 sequence: CASSVGFGTGELFF. In nucleotides, the CDR3 is TGTGCCAGCAGTGTTGGTTTCGGGACCGGGGAGCTGTTTTTT.